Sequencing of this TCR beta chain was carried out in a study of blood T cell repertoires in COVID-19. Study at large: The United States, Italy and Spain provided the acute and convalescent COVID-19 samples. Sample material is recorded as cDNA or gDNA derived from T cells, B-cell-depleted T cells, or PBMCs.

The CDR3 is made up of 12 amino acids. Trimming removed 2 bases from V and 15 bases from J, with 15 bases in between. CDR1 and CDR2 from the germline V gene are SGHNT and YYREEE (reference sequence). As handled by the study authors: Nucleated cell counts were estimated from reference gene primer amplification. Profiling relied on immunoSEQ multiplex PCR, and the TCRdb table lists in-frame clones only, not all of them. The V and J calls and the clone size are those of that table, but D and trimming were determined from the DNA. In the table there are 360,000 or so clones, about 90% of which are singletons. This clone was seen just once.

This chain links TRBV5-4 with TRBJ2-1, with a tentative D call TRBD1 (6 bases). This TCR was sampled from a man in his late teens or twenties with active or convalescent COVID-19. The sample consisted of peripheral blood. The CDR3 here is CASSFDRQHPFF. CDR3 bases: TGTGCCAGCAGCTTCGACAGGCAACATCCGTTCTTC.